This section outlines one TCR beta chain sequence together with its context. CDR1 and CDR2 from the germline V gene are SGHRS and YFSETQ. This CDR3 spans 16 amino acids. Trimming at V came to 0 bases and at J to 4 bases, leaving 6 bases not matched to a gene. These data come from a study of shared clonotypes between healthy human individuals. Across the whole study: Samples came from two female and a few male donors aged 18 to 49.

A CD45RA-negative memory subset and a CD45RA+ naive subset were separated from the CD4+ cells. A deep-level run was used for the assay. The repertoire was sequenced with immunoSEQ multiplex PCR; TCRdb's copy has only in-frame clones and lacks some. The data contain about 2.3 million clones, under 95% of them singletons. The chain links TRBV5-1 to TRBJ2-5; 10 bases fit TRBD2. The sequenced material came from naive CD4+ T cells from PBMCs. Indicated subset: CD45RA+ positively selected. The sequence derives from a man aged 18 to 29 in good health. Some clones in this sample may be carry-over from other donors' samples. CDR3 loop: CASSLGTLAGAETQYF. The CDR3 coding sequence is TGCGCCAGCAGCTTGGGGACGCTAGCGGGAGCAGAGACCCAGTACTTC. Supplemented by reference TRBV5-1 and TRBJ2-5, the full variable domain reads KAGVTQTPRYLIKTRGQQVTLSCSPISGHRSVSWYQQTPGQGLQFLFEYFSETQRNKGNFPGRFSGRQFSNSRSEMNVSTLELGDSALYLCASSLGTLAGAETQYFGPGTRLLVL.